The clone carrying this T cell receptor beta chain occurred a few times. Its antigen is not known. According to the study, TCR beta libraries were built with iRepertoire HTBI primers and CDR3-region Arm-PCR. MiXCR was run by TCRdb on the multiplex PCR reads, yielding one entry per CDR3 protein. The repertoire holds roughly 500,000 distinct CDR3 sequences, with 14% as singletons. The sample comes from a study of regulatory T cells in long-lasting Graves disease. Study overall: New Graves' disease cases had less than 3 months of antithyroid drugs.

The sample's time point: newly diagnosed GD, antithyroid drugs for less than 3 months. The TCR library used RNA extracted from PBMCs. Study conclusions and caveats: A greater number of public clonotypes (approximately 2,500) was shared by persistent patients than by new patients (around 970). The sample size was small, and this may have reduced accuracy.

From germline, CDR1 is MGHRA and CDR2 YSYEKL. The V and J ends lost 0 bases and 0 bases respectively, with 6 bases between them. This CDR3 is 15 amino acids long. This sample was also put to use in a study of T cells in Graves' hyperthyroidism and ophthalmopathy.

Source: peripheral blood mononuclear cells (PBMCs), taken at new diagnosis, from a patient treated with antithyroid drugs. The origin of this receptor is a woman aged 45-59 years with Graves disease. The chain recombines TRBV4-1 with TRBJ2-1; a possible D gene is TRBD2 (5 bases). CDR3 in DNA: TGCGCCAGCAGCCAAGAGGGGAGCTCCTACAATGAGCAGTTCTTC. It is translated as CASSQEGSSYNEQFF.